This T cell receptor (beta chain) was profiled in a study of blood T cell repertoires in COVID-19. Study background: Spain, Italy and the United States supplied samples that represented acute and convalescent COVID-19. Sample material is recorded as cDNA or gDNA derived from T cells, B-cell-depleted T cells, or PBMCs.

Under the authors' procedure: Cell counts per sample came from amplifying reference gene primers. Clones were read by immunoSEQ multiplex PCR, and TCRdb kept only the in-frame ones, dropping some. The V and J calls and clone size were taken over from that table, and D and trimming were inferred from the DNA. The profile covers around 69,000 clones, with over 80% appearing a single time and approximately 1.9% taken by the ten largest. The CDR3 is 15 amino acids. Germline V lookup: CDR1 GTSNPN, CDR2 SVGIG (reference sequence). The V segment lost 2 bases and the J segment 7 bases; nucleotides outside the gene matches: 9.

The sequence came from a woman aged 60 to 75 with acute or convalescent COVID-19. The source material was peripheral blood. The rearrangement links TRBV30 to TRBJ2-1; 9 bases map to TRBD2. The CDR3 DNA reads as TGTGCCTGGAGTACCCTAGCGGGGCCTGGGAATGAGCAGTTCTTC. The encoded protein is CAWSTLAGPGNEQFF.